This T cell receptor beta chain was sequenced in a study of a mutant IDH1 vaccine in newly diagnosed glioma. As for the study in general: Patients in the study were vaccinated eight times, receiving shots in weeks 1, 3, 5, 7, 11, 15, 19 and 23. Once 4-6 weeks had passed after radiotherapy alone, vaccination started, or it started with temozolomide cycles. Study conclusions and caveats: Detectable vaccine-induced immune responses arose in over 90% of patients.

Measured with immunoSEQ multiplex PCR; TCRdb has only the in-frame clones, and not every one. The table records tens of thousands of clones, around 93% of them present only once. About this clone itself: Its antigen is currently unknown.

Germline CDR1 and CDR2: SGDLS and YYNGEE. The V gene end was trimmed by 4 bases and the J gene end by 0 bases; junction bases not matched to a gene: 3. The CDR3 runs 16 residues. Time point noted: week 23, last vaccination. Vaccination comprised doses that each held 300 ug of mutant IDH1 20-mer peptide, plus topical imiquimod. New WHO grade 3 or 4 astrocytomas that were IDH1-mutant and ATRX-lost occurred in the donors. The sample consisted of PBMCs, taken from a glioma patient whose treatment included an IDH1 peptide vaccine. The rearrangement joins TRBV9 to TRBJ2-6; 8 bases fit TRBD2. The receptor comes from a man aged 50 to 60 with glioma. The DNA for the CDR3 is TGTGCCAGCAGCCAACGGGGGGGCTCTGGGGCCAACGTCCTGACTTTC. Protein product: CASSQRGGSGANVLTF.